This TCR beta chain was obtained from a study of T cells in Graves' hyperthyroidism and ophthalmopathy. The V and J ends lost 3 bases and 12 bases respectively, with 9 bases between them. The V gene's germline CDR1 is SEHNR and CDR2 FQNEAQ (reference sequence). The CDR3 contains 12 residues. From RNA transcripts, TCR beta CDR3 regions were amplified. Using the HTBI primer set, a first-round RT-PCR was run on the TCR CDR3. Using its own MiXCR run on the multiplex PCR reads, TCRdb lists one record per CDR3 protein. The sample lists some 770,000 distinct CDR3 sequences, roughly 15% occurring once. What was sequenced was blood. The rearrangement links TRBV7-9 to TRBJ1-6; no clear D. The TCR sequence derives from a man between 18 and 35 years old with Graves' hyperthyroidism. CDR3 in DNA: TGTGCCAGCAGCTTTGGGGATTTACCCCTCCACTTT. Translated: CASSFGDLPLHF.